This T cell receptor (beta chain) was obtained from a study of OX40 agonist ivuxolimab in advanced cancers. In regard to this clone: Its matching antigen is unknown.

V lost 1 base to trimming and J lost 8 bases, with 11 bases between them. This CDR3 has 13 residues. CDR1 and CDR2 from the germline V gene are SGHAT and FQNNGV. Generated by immunoSEQ multiplex PCR, the TCRdb table keeps only in-frame clones and is missing some. The sample comprises fewer than 200,000 clones, roughly 94% of which are singletons, and approximately 0.32% rests with the top ten. Notes on the study in general: By week 6 at 0.1 to 3.0 mg/kg, blood CD4+ and CD8+ T cells had expanded clonally.

The genes are TRBV11-2 and TRBJ1-1; D gene ambiguous. This sequence originates from an adult with an advanced solid tumor such as melanoma, head and neck, liver or kidney cancer. The sample in question was CD4+ or CD8+ T cells sorted from blood, obtained in a trial of the OX40 agonist ivuxolimab. This CDR3 reads CASSLGRETEAFF. CDR3 nucleotides: TGTGCCAGCAGCTTAGGGCGGGAGACAGAAGCTTTCTTT.